This T cell receptor (beta chain) was captured by sequencing in a study of T cells in Graves' hyperthyroidism and ophthalmopathy. General study findings and limits: Separating ophthalmopathy from stable hyperthyroidism was achieved by a 13 V-J model. Ophthalmopathy was identified by the model a median around 6 months ahead of onset. Clonotypes that were expanded in thyroid above 0.001 mostly appeared in blood too.

RNA transcripts were the template for amplifying TCR beta CDR3 regions. The primer set for the first-round RT-PCR of the TCR CDR3 was HTBI. TCRdb called the multiplex PCR reads again in MiXCR, with one record for every CDR3 protein. The sample yields fewer than 650,000 distinct CDR3 sequences, 40% to 55% seen once. Germline CDR1 and CDR2: SQVTM and ANQGSEA. Unmatched junction bases numbered 3, after V lost 6 bases and J lost 4 bases. The CDR3 has 13 residues. Every diagnosis used clinical symptoms, serum thyroxine and TRAb, thyroid ultrasound and orbital computed tomography. This clonotype was observed a handful of times. Antigen unknown.

The receptor was isolated from an adult woman with Graves' disease, either hyperthyroidism or ophthalmopathy (not recorded which). The chain links TRBV29-1 to TRBJ2-5, with 12 bases that match TRBD2. The sequenced material came from peripheral blood or thyroid tissue (not recorded which). The CDR3 sequence is CSVATSGGETQYF. CDR3 sequence (DNA): TGCAGCGTCGCGACTAGCGGGGGAGAGACCCAGTACTTC.